Listed here are 5 T cell receptor beta chains from one sample, sequenced in a study of shared clonotypes between healthy human individuals. The method was immunoSEQ multiplex PCR; TCRdb's version includes in-frame clones alone and lacks a portion of them. The table includes about 490,000 clones, 76% detected once. Material: PBMCs. The source of these receptors is a woman between 40 and 50 years old in good health. Some clones in this sample may be carry-over from other donors' samples.

In this sample, this clone turned up once. This may stem from a read error, because a much larger clone lies one nucleotide away. Other DNA sequences from this sample encode an identical CDR3 as well. V and J are TRBV7-9 and TRBJ1-1; D gene unclear. This CDR3 has 13 amino acids. CDR1 is SEHNR and CDR2 is FQNEAQ in the germline V gene (reference sequence). Trimming took 1 base from V and 4 from J, leaving 7 bases between them. The CDR3, as DNA: TGTGCCAGCAGCTTAGGAGTTGGCACTGAAGCTTTCTTT. Protein product: CASSLGVGTEAFF. Variable domain in full (rest from reference TRBV7-9 and TRBJ1-1): DTGVSQNPRHKITKRGQNVTFRCDPISEHNRLYWYRQTLGQGPEFLTYFQNEAQLEKSRLLSDRFSAERPKGSFSTLEIQRTEQGDSAMYLCASSLGVGTEAFFGQGTRLTVV.

The chain joins TRBV9 to TRBJ2-7; TRBD1 aligns across 9 bases. The CDR3 is 14 amino acids. Losses at the gene ends were 3 bases for V and 3 bases for J; bases not matched to a gene: 4. Germline V gives CDR1 SGDLS, CDR2 YYNGEE. CDR3 protein: CASSEGQGLYEQYF. The DNA of the CDR3 is TGTGCCAGCAGCGAGGGACAGGGACTCTACGAGCAGTACTTC.

The chain combines TRBV18 with TRBJ1-2; D is possibly TRBD1 (6 bases). Germline lookup yields CDR1 KGHSH and CDR2 LQKENI. The V end lost 6 bases, the J end lost 6 bases, and 20 bases lay between the germline ends. The CDR3 consists of 15 residues. The CDR3 loop is CASSPSTGLEDGYTF. In DNA, the CDR3 is TGTGCCAGCTCCCCCTCAACAGGGTTAGAGGATGGCTACACCTTC.

For this clone: A much bigger clone sits one base away, suggesting this may be a read error. The chain combines TRBV6-1 with TRBJ2-4, with D perhaps TRBD2 (5 bases). CDR1 is MNHNS, CDR2 SASEGT, per germline. The CDR3 totals 17 residues. The CDR3 spells CAISESGLILAKNIQYF. CDR3 in DNA: TGTGCCATCAGTGAGTCGGGATTAATCCTAGCCAAAAACATTCAGTACTTC.

The genes are TRBV30 and TRBJ1-1; D remains ambiguous. Germline CDR1 GTSNPN, CDR2 SVGIG (reference sequence). The CDR3 contains 13 residues. V dropped 8 bases and J dropped 5 bases, with 18 bases sitting between them. The CDR3: CAHTGVGWTEAFF. CDR3 sequence (DNA): TGTGCCCATACTGGAGTTGGGTGGACTGAAGCTTTCTTT.